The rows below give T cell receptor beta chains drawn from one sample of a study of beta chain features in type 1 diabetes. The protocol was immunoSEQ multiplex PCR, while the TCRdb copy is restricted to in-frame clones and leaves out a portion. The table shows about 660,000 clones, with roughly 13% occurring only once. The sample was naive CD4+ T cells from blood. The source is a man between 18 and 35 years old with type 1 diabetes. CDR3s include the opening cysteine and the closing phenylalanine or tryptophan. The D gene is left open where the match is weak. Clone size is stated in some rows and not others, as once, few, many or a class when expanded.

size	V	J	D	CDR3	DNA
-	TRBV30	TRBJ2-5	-	CAWSRRLQETQYF	TGTGCCTGGAGTAGGCGACTACAAGAGACCCAGTACTTC
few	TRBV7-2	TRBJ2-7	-	CASSLGVPYEQYF	TGTGCCAGCAGCTTAGGGGTCCCCTACGAGCAGTACTTC
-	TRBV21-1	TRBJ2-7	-	CAGNETPRRKYF	TGTGCCGGAAACGAGACCCCACGTCGGAAGTACTTC
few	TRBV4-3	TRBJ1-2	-	CASSQALGQGRANYGYTF	TGCGCCAGCAGCCAAGCGTTGGGGCAGGGCCGAGCTAACTATGGCTACACCTTC
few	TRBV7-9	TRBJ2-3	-	CASSSVGTDTQYF	TGTGCCAGCAGCTCGGTCGGCACAGATACGCAGTATTTT
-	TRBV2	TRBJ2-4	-	CASSPPQVEPRVQYF	TGTGCCAGCAGTCCCCCCCAGGTTGAACCCCGGGTTCAGTACTTC
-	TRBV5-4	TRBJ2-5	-	CASSLGAEVRETQYF	TGTGCCAGCAGCTTGGGGGCTGAGGTTCGAGAGACCCAGTACTTC
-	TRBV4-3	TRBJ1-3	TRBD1	CASSPDRAPGNTIYF	TGCGCCAGCAGCCCCGACAGGGCTCCTGGAAACACCATATATTTT
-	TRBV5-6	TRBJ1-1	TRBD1	CASRIGQGGSGTEAFF	TGTGCCAGCAGAATAGGACAGGGTGGGAGTGGGACTGAAGCTTTCTTT
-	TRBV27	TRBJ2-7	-	CASSALGPSYEQYF	TGTGCCAGCAGTGCACTGGGCCCCTCCTACGAGCAGTACTTC
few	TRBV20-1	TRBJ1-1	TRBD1	CRGGQGVEAFF	TGCAGAGGGGGACAGGGTGTTGAAGCTTTCTTT
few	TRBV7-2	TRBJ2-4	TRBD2	CASSLGGTSGSNSENIQYF	TGTGCCAGCAGCTTAGGCGGGACTAGCGGTTCGAATAGTGAAAACATTCAGTACTTC
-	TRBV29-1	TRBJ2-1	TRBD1	CSVDQGAYNEQFF	TGCAGCGTTGACCAGGGGGCATACAATGAGCAGTTCTTC
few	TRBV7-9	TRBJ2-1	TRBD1	CASSSPGTGANEQFF	TGTGCCAGCAGCTCGCCCGGGACAGGGGCAAATGAGCAGTTCTTC
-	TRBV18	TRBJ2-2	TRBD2	CASSPSGTTNTGELFF	TGTGCCAGCTCTCCTTCCGGGACTACGAACACCGGGGAGCTGTTTTTT
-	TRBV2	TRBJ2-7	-	CASSVRDGYEQYF	TGTGCCAGCAGTGTACGGGACGGATACGAGCAGTACTTC
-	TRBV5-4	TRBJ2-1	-	CASSFGTQLGDEQFF	TGTGCCAGCAGCTTCGGGACCCAACTGGGCGATGAGCAGTTCTTC
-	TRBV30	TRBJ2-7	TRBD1	CAWMGQGIYEQYF	TGTGCCTGGATGGGACAGGGGATCTACGAGCAGTACTTC
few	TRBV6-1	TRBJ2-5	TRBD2	CATRRSGRPQETQYF	TGTGCCACCAGGAGAAGCGGGAGGCCCCAAGAGACCCAGTACTTC
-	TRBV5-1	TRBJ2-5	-	CASSQGTGQETQYF	TGCGCCAGCAGCCAAGGAACGGGGCAAGAGACCCAGTACTTC
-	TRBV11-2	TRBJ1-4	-	CASSLERGGEKLFF	TGTGCCAGCAGCTTAGAAAGGGGTGGAGAAAAACTGTTTTTT
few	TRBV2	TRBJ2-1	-	CASSVQGSYNEQFF	TGTGCCAGCAGTGTCCAGGGTTCCTACAATGAGCAGTTCTTC
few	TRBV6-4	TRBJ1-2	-	CASSDSGAVNYGYTF	TGTGCCAGCAGTGACTCAGGGGCCGTTAACTATGGCTACACCTTC
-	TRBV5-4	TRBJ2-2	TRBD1	CASSIQDRDLGKLFF	TGTGCCAGCAGCATTCAGGACAGGGATCTGGGGAAGCTGTTTTTT
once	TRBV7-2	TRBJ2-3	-	CASINHWIVSDTQYF	TGTGCCAGCATTAATCACTGGATAGTCTCAGATACGCAGTATTTT
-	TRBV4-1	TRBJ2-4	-	CASSQEVGTGGNIQYF	TGCGCCAGCAGCCAAGAGGTGGGGACCGGAGGAAACATTCAGTACTTC
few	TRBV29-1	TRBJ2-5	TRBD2	CSVDASGISETQYF	TGCAGCGTTGATGCTAGCGGGATTTCGGAGACCCAGTACTTC
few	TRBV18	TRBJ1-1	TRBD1	CASSTDRDGTEAFF	TGTGCCAGCTCAACAGACAGGGATGGCACTGAAGCTTTCTTT
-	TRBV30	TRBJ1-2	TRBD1	CAWSVMTGYGYTF	TGTGCCTGGAGTGTAATGACAGGGTATGGCTACACCTTC
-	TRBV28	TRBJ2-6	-	CASFSLEGTGANVLTF	TGTGCCAGCTTCTCTCTTGAGGGCACTGGGGCCAACGTCCTGACTTTC
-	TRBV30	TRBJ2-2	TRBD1	CALGQGSTGELFF	TGTGCCTTGGGACAGGGGTCCACCGGGGAGCTGTTTTTT
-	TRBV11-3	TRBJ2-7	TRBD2	CASSSGTSGDYYEQYF	TGTGCCAGCAGCTCAGGGACTAGCGGGGACTACTACGAGCAGTACTTC
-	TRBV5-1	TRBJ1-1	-	CASSLSVNTEAFF	TGCGCCAGCAGCCTCTCGGTGAACACTGAAGCTTTCTTT
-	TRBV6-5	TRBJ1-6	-	CASSYSMGIPLHF	TGTGCCAGCAGTTACTCGATGGGAATCCCCCTCCACTTT
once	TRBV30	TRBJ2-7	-	CAWTPSRTEISYEQYF	TGTGCCTGGACTCCTTCGAGGACAGAGATTTCCTACGAGCAGTACTTC
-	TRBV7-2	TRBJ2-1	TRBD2	CASSLGGLALNEQFF	TGTGCCAGCAGCTTAGGGGGACTAGCGCTCAATGAGCAGTTCTTC
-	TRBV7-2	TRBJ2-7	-	CASSPGTYYEQYF	TGTGCCAGCAGCCCGGGGACATACTACGAGCAGTACTTC
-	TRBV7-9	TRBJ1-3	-	CASTPGSNTIYF	TGTGCCAGCACCCCCGGCTCGAACACCATATATTTT
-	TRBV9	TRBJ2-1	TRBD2	CASSLRPGRAIIEQFF	TGTGCCAGCAGCCTCAGGCCGGGGAGGGCCATCATTGAGCAGTTCTTC
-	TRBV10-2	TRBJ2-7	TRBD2	CASSALAGGTYEQYF	TGCGCCAGCTCTGCACTAGCGGGAGGAACCTACGAGCAGTACTTC
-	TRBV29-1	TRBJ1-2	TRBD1	CSVATGVVRYGYTF	TGCAGCGTCGCCACAGGGGTGGTTAGATATGGCTACACCTTC
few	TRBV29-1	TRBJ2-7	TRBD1	CSATDRYHTYEQYF	TGCAGCGCGACGGACAGGTATCACACCTACGAGCAGTACTTC
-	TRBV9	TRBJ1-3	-	CASSAARAGDSGNTIYF	TGTGCCAGCAGCGCCGCCCGGGCGGGGGACTCTGGAAACACCATATATTTT
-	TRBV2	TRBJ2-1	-	CASTRETPFGSYNEQFF	TGTGCCAGCACCCGGGAGACCCCTTTCGGTTCCTACAATGAGCAGTTCTTC
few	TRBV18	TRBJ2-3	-	CASSPPSGDTQYF	TGTGCCAGCTCACCACCCTCCGGGGATACGCAGTATTTT
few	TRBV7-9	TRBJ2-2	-	CASSLRPAGHNTGELFF	TGTGCCAGCAGCTTACGGCCGGCGGGCCATAACACCGGGGAGCTGTTTTTT
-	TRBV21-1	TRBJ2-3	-	CASSKYAGPPTDTQYF	TGTGCCAGCAGCAAATACGCCGGTCCCCCCACAGATACGCAGTATTTT
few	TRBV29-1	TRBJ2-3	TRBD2	CSVEGVAGGQDTQYF	TGCAGCGTTGAAGGGGTAGCGGGGGGGCAAGATACGCAGTATTTT
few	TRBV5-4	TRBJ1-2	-	CASSTDLDREGYTF	TGTGCCAGCAGCACAGATTTGGACCGTGAAGGCTACACCTTC
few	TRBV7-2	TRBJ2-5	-	CASSRTAQETQYF	TGTGCCAGCAGCCGGACAGCACAAGAGACCCAGTACTTC